The 28 T cell receptor beta chains listed next were all sequenced from one sample in a study of siplizumab effects on memory and regulatory T cells. Produced via immunoSEQ multiplex PCR; TCRdb's table is partial and in-frame only. This table holds about 91,000 clones, roughly 93% found once. The sequenced sample was CD8+ T cells sorted from blood. The source of these receptors is a human donor in good health.

The rearrangement joins TRBV30 to TRBJ1-2; D possibly corresponds to TRBD1 (5 bases). The germline gives CDR1 GTSNPN, CDR2 SVGIG (reference sequence). V was shortened by 0 bases and J by 5 bases, with 16 bases between the two germline ends. The CDR3 runs to 15 residues. CDR3 protein: CAWSVTPQGRYGYTF. DNA for the CDR3: TGTGCCTGGAGTGTCACGCCTCAGGGTCGGTATGGCTACACCTTC.

J is TRBJ2-7 and V is TRBV6-1; the D gene could be TRBD1 or TRBD2 (5 bases each). The germline gives CDR1 MNHNS, CDR2 SASEGT. The CDR3 runs to 15 residues. Trimming shortened V by 4 bases and J by 0 bases, and 13 bases separated the two germline ends. The CDR3 bases are TGTGCCAGCAGTGTTAGCGCCGACAGCTCCTACGAGCAGTACTTC. Amino acid sequence: CASSVSADSSYEQYF.

The rearrangement uses TRBV9 and TRBJ1-3, with D perhaps TRBD1 (6 bases). The germline V gene has CDR1 SGDLS and CDR2 YYNGEE. The CDR3 extends over 15 amino acids. The V gene lost 0 bases and the J gene lost 7 bases, with 14 bases spanning the gap. The CDR3 nucleotides read TGTGCCAGCAGCGTAGCGACAGGCAACTGGAACACCATATATTTT. Translation: CASSVATGNWNTIYF.

This chain connects TRBV4-1 to TRBJ2-3; D unclear. V lost 0 bases to trimming and J lost 0 bases, with 4 bases between them. CDR3 size: 14 residues. Germline loops: CDR1 MGHRA, CDR2 YSYEKL. In DNA form, the CDR3 reads TGCGCCAGCAGCCAAGATGTCAGCACAGATACGCAGTATTTT. Translated: CASSQDVSTDTQYF.

This sequence joins TRBV27 and TRBJ2-1; tentatively, D is TRBD1 (5 bases). Deletions cut 3 bases from V and 8 bases from J, with 17 bases between. There are 15 residues in the CDR3. CDR1 is MNHEY, CDR2 SMNVEV, per germline (reference sequence). This CDR3 is CASSFGAPSVYEQFF. CDR3 coding DNA: TGTGCCAGCAGTTTTGGGGCGCCTAGTGTCTATGAGCAGTTCTTC.

This sequence joins TRBV4-1 and TRBJ2-2; 9 positions agree with TRBD2. The junction had 8 bases not matched to a gene; V was cut back by 4 bases and J by 8 bases. This CDR3 has 15 amino acids. CDR1 is MGHRA, CDR2 YSYEKL, per germline. CDR3 amino acids: CASSPAGGPNGELFF. CDR3 sequence (DNA): TGCGCCAGCAGCCCGGCGGGGGGGCCAAATGGGGAGCTGTTTTTT.

This chain uses TRBV6-1 with TRBJ1-2, with no clear D. V was trimmed by 2 bases and J by 4 bases, leaving 20 bases between them. Germline V gives CDR1 MNHNS, CDR2 SASEGT. The CDR3 totals 17 residues. CDR3 sequence (DNA): TGTGCCAGCAGTGAAACTTCTGGGCCCTCCGGGCTCTATGGCTACACCTTC. Translated, it gives CASSETSGPSGLYGYTF.

This clone was seen only once. V gene TRBV13 combines with J gene TRBJ1-1; no clear D gene. Germline assignment: CDR1 PRHDT and CDR2 FYEKMQ (reference sequence). The germline V and J ends were trimmed by 5 bases and 4 bases, with 23 bases remaining between them. This CDR3 is 17 amino acids long. The CDR3 spells CASSPTGIRGPGTEAFF. The CDR3 DNA reads as TGTGCCAGCAGCCCAACCGGGATACGAGGGCCCGGCACTGAAGCTTTCTTT. The full variable domain, completed using reference TRBV13 and TRBJ1-1, is AAGVIQSPRHLIKEKRETATLKCYPIPRHDTVYWYQQGPGQDPQFLISFYEKMQSDKGSIPDRFSAQQFSDYHSELNMSSLELGDSALYFCASSPTGIRGPGTEAFFGQGTRLTVV.

The chain uses TRBV27 and TRBJ2-7; D may be TRBD2 (5 bases). The ends were cut back, 4 bases at V and 2 bases at J, with 9 bases in the middle. Germline V CDR1 and CDR2: MNHEY, SMNVEV (reference sequence). This CDR3 is 13 amino acids long. The DNA of the CDR3 is TGTGCCAGCAGTTCCACAGCGGCCTACGAGCAGTACTTC. This codes for CASSSTAAYEQYF.

This clone was observed a handful of times. This sequence joins TRBV4-2 and TRBJ1-5; the match to TRBD1 covers 10 bases. V lost 5 bases, J lost 7 bases, and 5 bases stayed unmatched. Germline V CDR1 and CDR2: LGHNA, YNFKEQ. The CDR3 is 14 residues long. CDR3 DNA sequence: TGTGCCAGCAGCACGAGGACAGGGGGGCAGCCCCAGCATTTT. It is translated as CASSTRTGGQPQHF.

The chain combines TRBV2 with TRBJ2-5, with a tentative D call TRBD1 (6 bases). CDR3 length: 12 amino acids. Trimming removed 8 bases from V and 5 bases from J, with 12 bases in between. Germline CDR1 is SNHLY and CDR2 is FYNNEI. As DNA, the CDR3 is TGTGCCAGCTTTAGGGGGATGGAGACCCAGTACTTC. Translating gives CASFRGMETQYF.

The gene calls are TRBV6-5 and TRBJ2-3, with 8 positions matching TRBD2. Germline V gene data show CDR1 as MNHEY and CDR2 as SVGAGI. The CDR3 runs 14 residues. V shed 7 bases and J 3 bases; nucleotides not matched to a gene: 6. The CDR3 loop reads CASMSGRGTDTQYF. DNA for the CDR3: TGTGCCAGCATGAGCGGGAGAGGAACAGATACGCAGTATTTT.

The chain employs TRBV7-9 and TRBJ1-1; D possibly corresponds to TRBD1 (5 bases). Per germline, CDR1 SEHNR and CDR2 FQNEAQ (reference sequence). The V end was cut by 4 bases, the J end by 4 bases, with 7 bases between. CDR3 length: 12 residues. The CDR3 loop is CASSSTGTEAFF. DNA for the CDR3: TGTGCCAGCAGCTCTACAGGCACTGAAGCTTTCTTT.

The V and J genes are TRBV6-1 and TRBJ2-2; D may be TRBD2 (6 bases). Looked up from germline, CDR1 is MNHNS and CDR2 is SASEGT. V lost 1 base to trimming and J lost 6 bases, with 12 bases between them. CDR3 size: 15 residues. The CDR3: CASSEGTSGPGELFF. DNA of the CDR3: TGTGCCAGCAGTGAAGGGACAAGCGGGCCCGGGGAGCTGTTTTTT.

This chain links TRBV5-6 with TRBJ1-2; the D gene is possibly TRBD1 (5 bases). V was shortened by 0 bases and J by 4 bases, with 10 bases between the two germline ends. This CDR3 spans 14 amino acids. Germline assignment: CDR1 SGHDT and CDR2 YYEEEE. Here the CDR3 reads CASSLAGSGYGYTF. The CDR3 DNA follows: TGTGCCAGCAGCTTGGCAGGGTCTGGCTATGGCTACACCTTC.

The chain employs TRBV27 and TRBJ1-3, with a weak D call TRBD1 (5 bases). The CDR3 contains 15 residues. Per germline, CDR1 MNHEY and CDR2 SMNVEV (reference sequence). Trimming cost V 5 bases and J 0 bases, with 11 bases left between them. The chain's CDR3 is CASSPRGPSGNTIYF. The CDR3 region has the DNA TGTGCCAGCAGTCCCCGGGGCCCCTCTGGAAACACCATATATTTT.

V gene TRBV4-1 combines with J gene TRBJ2-2, with 8 bases that match TRBD1. This CDR3 contains 17 residues. Germline V gene data show CDR1 as MGHRA and CDR2 as YSYEKL. V gave up 5 bases and J gave up 7 bases; unmatched junction bases: 15. The DNA for the CDR3 is TGCGCCAGCAGCGAAGGGTTCCGGACAGGGATGATCGGGGAGCTGTTTTTT. Residues: CASSEGFRTGMIGELFF.

The chain has TRBV7-2 and TRBJ2-7; D not certain. V was shortened by 1 base and J by 0 bases, with 7 bases between the two germline ends. Germline CDR1 reads SGHTA; CDR2 reads FQGNSA. The CDR3 totals 14 residues. This CDR3 is CASSLERYSYEQYF. Here the CDR3 DNA reads TGTGCCAGCAGCTTAGAACGCTACTCCTACGAGCAGTACTTC.

The gene calls are TRBV6-1 and TRBJ1-1, with TRBD1 as a possible D gene (5 bases). CDR1 and CDR2 (germline): MNHNS, SASEGT. CDR3 length: 14 amino acids. V was cut by 5 bases and J by 1 base, with 11 bases left in between. The DNA for the CDR3 is TGTGCCAGCAGTCTAGGGGATGGGAACACTGAAGCTTTCTTT. Translated: CASSLGDGNTEAFF.

The V and J genes are TRBV7-2 and TRBJ2-3; D not resolved. The CDR3 length is 15 residues. Looked up from germline, CDR1 is SGHTA and CDR2 is FQGNSA. V was pared by 7 bases and J by 1 base, with 15 bases between. Written as DNA, the CDR3 is TGTGCCAGCACCTCTTGGGGTTCGGGCACAGATACGCAGTATTTT. Translation: CASTSWGSGTDTQYF. The entire variable domain, with the rest obtained from reference TRBV7-2 and TRBJ2-3, is as follows: GAGVSQSPSNKVTEKGKDVELRCDPISGHTALYWYRQSLGQGLEFLIYFQGNSAPDKSGLPSDRFSAERTGGSVSTLTIQRTQQEDSAVYLCASTSWGSGTDTQYFGPGTRLTVL.

This clone has a single count. This rearrangement joins TRBV9 to TRBJ2-3; 7 bases fit TRBD2. The CDR3 is 16 amino acids. Unmatched junction bases numbered 6, after V lost 0 bases and J lost 2 bases. The germline CDR1 and CDR2 sequences are SGDLS and YYNGEE. The CDR3, as DNA: TGTGCCAGCAGCGTAGCTCTAGCGGAGAACACAGATACGCAGTATTTT. Protein: CASSVALAENTDTQYF.

This chain links TRBV4-2 with TRBJ2-7; 14 bases map to TRBD2. With V trimmed by 5 bases and J by 2 bases, 2 bases remained unmatched. Germline lookup yields CDR1 LGHNA and CDR2 YNFKEQ. The CDR3 totals 15 residues. As DNA, the CDR3 is TGTGCCAGCAGCACGACTAGCGGGGGGGCCTACGAGCAGTACTTC. Translated: CASSTTSGGAYEQYF.

This clone has just a few counts. The chain has TRBV30 and TRBJ1-1, with 7 bases lining up with TRBD1. The germline CDR1 and CDR2 sequences are GTSNPN and SVGIG (reference sequence). Trimming at V came to 2 bases and at J to 1 base, leaving 1 base not matched to a gene. The CDR3 spans 13 residues. Here the CDR3 reads CAWSRDRNTEAFF. The DNA of the CDR3 is TGTGCCTGGAGTCGGGACAGGAACACTGAAGCTTTCTTT.

The chain carries TRBV11-2 and TRBJ2-1; TRBD1 agrees at 7 bases. V lost 4 bases to trimming and J lost 8 bases; unmatched junction nucleotides: 11. The CDR3 has 15 amino acids. The germline V gene encodes CDR1 SGHAT and CDR2 FQNNGV. The CDR3 nucleotides are TGTGCCAGCAGCTCAATAACAGGGGCGGCCGATGAGCAGTTCTTC. Protein product: CASSSITGAADEQFF.

This sequence joins TRBV7-9 and TRBJ2-5; possible D gene TRBD1, 6 bases. Trimming stripped 1 base from V and 3 bases from J, with 6 bases between. The germline gives CDR1 SEHNR, CDR2 FQNEAQ (reference sequence). The length of the CDR3 is 13 residues. Written as DNA, the CDR3 is TGTGCCAGCAGCTTAGGGACAGAAGAGACCCAGTACTTC. Translating gives CASSLGTEETQYF.

This chain connects TRBV10-3 to TRBJ2-7; 9 bases line up with TRBD2. V dropped 2 bases and J dropped 1; count of bases not matched to a gene: 3. This CDR3 spans 15 amino acids. Germline CDR1 reads ENHRY; CDR2 reads SYGVKD. The CDR3 nucleotides read TGTGCCATCAGTGAGCCTAGCGGGATTTCCTACGAGCAGTACTTC. Encoded protein: CAISEPSGISYEQYF.

V usage is TRBV7-8 and J usage is TRBJ1-4; no reliable D call. This CDR3 is built from 16 residues. V was cut by 1 base and J by 4 bases, with 13 bases left in between. Germline V gene lookup returns CDR1 SGHVS and CDR2 FQNEAQ. The CDR3 nucleotides read TGTGCCAGCAGCTTAGTTTTGCCAGGCCGTAATGAAAAACTGTTTTTT. As protein: CASSLVLPGRNEKLFF.

The chain employs TRBV13 and TRBJ1-1, with TRBD1 matching over 7 bases. This CDR3 has 13 amino acids. Germline loops: CDR1 PRHDT, CDR2 FYEKMQ (reference sequence). Trimming removed 5 bases from V and 4 bases from J; junction bases left unmatched: 4. In nucleotides, the CDR3 is TGTGCCAGCAGCGACAGGGAGATCACTGAAGCTTTCTTT. It codes for CASSDREITEAFF.